One and the same sample provided the 12 T cell receptor beta chains below, sequenced in a study of blood T cell repertoires in COVID-19. Sequencing used immunoSEQ multiplex PCR; TCRdb keeps in-frame clones, though not all of them. The sample has fewer than 300,000 clones, around 84% seen once. Sequencing was carried out using PBMCs or T cells enriched from blood (not recorded which). The source of these receptors is a woman aged 45-65 years who had recovered from COVID-19.

V usage is TRBV12-5 and J usage is TRBJ1-2; D is possibly TRBD1 (5 bases). The V gene's germline CDR1 is LGHNT and CDR2 FRNRAP. The V gene lost 0 bases and the J gene lost 4 bases, with 12 bases spanning the gap. The length of the CDR3 is 15 residues. Here the CDR3 reads CASGLVRGVGYGYTF. CDR3 nucleotides: TGTGCTAGTGGTTTGGTACGGGGGGTTGGCTATGGCTACACCTTC.

DNA for the CDR3: TGCGCCAGCAGCTTGGTTCGGGACACAGATACGCAGTATTTT. It encodes CASSLVRDTDTQYF. The chain employs TRBV5-1 and TRBJ2-3; possibly TRBD2 for D (5 bases). CDR3 length equals 14 residues. Per germline, CDR1 SGHRS and CDR2 YFSETQ. Trimming stripped 0 bases from V and 2 bases from J, with 7 bases between.

The sample holds one count of this clone. The chain has TRBV20-1 and TRBJ1-1; TRBD1 matches 8 bases. Germline V CDR1 and CDR2: DFQATT, SNEGSKA (reference sequence). This CDR3 is built from 14 residues. J was trimmed by 5 bases and V by 3 bases; bases with no gene match: 8. CDR3: CSASQGARGTEAFF. The CDR3 DNA reads as TGCAGTGCTAGTCAGGGGGCACGGGGGACTGAAGCTTTCTTT.

The chain employs TRBV20-1 and TRBJ2-7; TRBD1 matches at 7 bases. The CDR3 has 11 residues. With V trimmed by 3 bases and J by 5 bases, 1 base remained unmatched. Germline-derived CDR1 and CDR2 are DFQATT and SNEGSKA (reference sequence). The CDR3 DNA reads as TGCAGTGCTAGGACAGGGAACGAGCAGTACTTC. Its translation: CSARTGNEQYF.

The rearrangement uses TRBV6-5 and TRBJ2-2; 9 bases agree with TRBD1. J gave up 6 bases and V 4 bases, and 9 bases lay outside the gene matches. CDR1 is MNHEY, CDR2 SVGAGI, per germline. This CDR3 has 16 amino acids. The CDR3 reads CASSFRTGVKAGELFF. For the CDR3, the DNA is TGTGCCAGCAGTTTCCGGACAGGGGTGAAGGCCGGGGAGCTGTTTTTT.

This chain's CDR3 is CASSYAESSYNSPLHF. The CDR3 coding sequence is TGTGCCAGCAGTTACGCGGAGAGCTCCTATAATTCACCCCTCCACTTT. This chain connects TRBV6-5 to TRBJ1-6; unclear D gene. CDR3 length: 16 residues. Per germline, CDR1 MNHEY and CDR2 SVGAGI. The germline V and J ends were trimmed by 2 bases and 0 bases, with 8 bases remaining between them.

In nucleotides, the CDR3 is TGTGCCAGCAGCCCAGGGACAGGGTGGACTGAAGCTTTCTTT. This sequence encodes CASSPGTGWTEAFF. V gene TRBV11-2 combines with J gene TRBJ1-1; TRBD1 aligns across 9 bases. After removal of 5 bases from V and 5 bases from J, the junction contained 6 bases not matched to a gene. Germline V CDR1 and CDR2: SGHAT, FQNNGV. The CDR3 totals 14 residues.

The rearrangement joins TRBV28 to TRBJ2-3; D gene unclear. The length of the CDR3 is 13 residues. Germline CDR1 MDHEN, CDR2 SYDVKM. Deletions cut 6 bases from V and 2 bases from J, with 9 bases between. In nucleotides, the CDR3 is TGTGCCAGCAGCAGAGAGGACACAGATACGCAGTATTTT. Protein: CASSREDTDTQYF.

The rearrangement joins TRBV9 to TRBJ2-3; TRBD2 aligns across 7 bases. With 0 bases clipped from V and 2 bases from J, the junction kept 9 bases outside the gene matches. The CDR3 covers 17 residues. CDR1 SGDLS and CDR2 YYNGEE come from the germline V gene. In DNA form, the CDR3 reads TGTGCCAGCAGCGTAGGAGCGGGACCACCCTCCACAGATACGCAGTATTTT. Translating gives CASSVGAGPPSTDTQYF.

This clone was picked up a small number of times. The limits of the CDR3 on the DNA are not certain, so only TCRdb's listed CDR3 is given. J is TRBJ1-6 and V is TRBV12-3 or TRBV12-4; TRBD1, as called in the table, went unchecked against the DNA. The CDR3 length equals 12 residues, ends included. CDR3 protein: CASSFGRGTLDF.

The V call is TRBV28, the J call TRBJ1-5; 9 bases align to TRBD1. The CDR3 has 17 amino acids. The V and J ends lost 5 bases and 5 bases, in that order; junction bases with no gene match: 13. Germline V gene lookup returns CDR1 MDHEN and CDR2 SYDVKM. The CDR3 is CASSRGDRDPNYQPQHF. CDR3 DNA sequence: TGTGCCAGCAGTCGCGGGGACAGGGATCCCAATTATCAGCCCCAGCATTTT.

CDR3 nucleotide sequence: TGTGCCAGCAGCCACCTTGAGAATTCACCCCTCCACTTT. Translating gives CASSHLENSPLHF. This chain uses TRBV3-1 (or the pseudogene TRBV3-2) with TRBJ1-6, with D unclear. This CDR3 spans 13 amino acids. Germline lookup yields CDR1 LGHDT and CDR2 YNNKEL (reference sequence). The V end lost 3 bases, the J end lost 7 bases, and 7 bases lay between the germline ends.